The next 8 T cell receptor beta chains were all read from a single sample in a study of T cell repertoires in cytomegalovirus infection (dated by TCRdb to the late 2010s). The sequencer listed for this sample is Illumina HiSeq 1500. Through fastp at Q25 and MiXCR, TCRdb rebuilt clones from the public reads, retaining in-frame beta chains. Rows with a matching CDR3 protein are joined into one entry that keeps the most common DNA and genes. Within this sample are about 230,000 distinct CDR3 sequences, with about 20% of them counted one time only. The top ten hold about 18% of the sample. The sequenced sample consisted of CD8+ T cells from PBMCs. The receptors were sampled from a human donor in good health (CMV status not recorded). Some clones in this sample may be carry-over from other donors' samples.

V gene TRBV28 combines with J gene TRBJ2-3; no clear D. From germline, CDR1 is MDHEN and CDR2 SYDVKM. V lost 3 bases, J lost 5 bases, and 12 bases lay in between. The CDR3 sequence is 14 residues long. This chain's CDR3 is CASSFGPTQDTQYF. Here the CDR3 DNA reads TGTGCCAGCAGTTTTGGGCCCACCCAAGATACGCAGTATTTT.

DNA of the CDR3: TGCGCCAGCAGCTTGGACCCGACAGGCCCGGGGTACGAGCAGTACTTC. This gives the protein CASSLDPTGPGYEQYF. V and J are TRBV5-1 and TRBJ2-7, with D possibly TRBD1 on 6 matching bases. This CDR3 has 16 amino acids. V was trimmed by 0 bases and J by 4 bases, leaving 17 bases between them. CDR1 is SGHRS, CDR2 YFSETQ, per germline.

This clonotype was seen a handful of times. The rearrangement links TRBV7-9 to TRBJ2-7; D is uncertain. The CDR3 consists of 14 residues. Germline-derived CDR1 and CDR2 are SEHNR and FQNEAQ (reference sequence). Deletions cut 5 bases from V and 6 bases from J, with 17 bases between. CDR3 amino acids: CASSLAPQILEQYF. CDR3 bases: TGTGCCAGCAGCCTCGCACCCCAGATTCTCGAGCAGTACTTC. The entire variable domain, with the rest obtained from reference TRBV7-9 and TRBJ2-7, is as follows: DTGVSQNPRHKITKRGQNVTFRCDPISEHNRLYWYRQTLGQGPEFLTYFQNEAQLEKSRLLSDRFSAERPKGSFSTLEIQRTEQGDSAMYLCASSLAPQILEQYFGPGTRLTVT.

The genes are TRBV20-1 and TRBJ2-4, with unresolved D. The CDR3 is 13 residues long. The ends were cut back, 1 base at V and 5 bases at J, with 9 bases in the middle. Germline-derived CDR1 and CDR2 are DFQATT and SNEGSKA (reference sequence). The CDR3, as DNA: TGCAGTGCTAGAGTTGGGCTCGAAAACATTCAGTACTTC. It yields the protein CSARVGLENIQYF.

The genes are TRBV7-6 and TRBJ1-1; D might be TRBD1 (5 bases). Germline lookup yields CDR1 SGHVS and CDR2 FNYEAQ. The V gene lost 6 bases and the J gene lost 1 base, with 9 bases spanning the gap. The CDR3 consists of 13 residues. The chain's CDR3 is CASRADRNTEAFF. The CDR3 DNA follows: TGTGCCAGCAGAGCCGACAGGAACACTGAAGCTTTCTTT. The entire variable domain, with the rest obtained from reference TRBV7-6 and TRBJ1-1, is as follows: GAGVSQSPRYKVTKRGQDVALRCDPISGHVSLYWYRQALGQGPEFLTYFNYEAQQDKSGLPNDRFSAERPEGSISTLTIQRTEQRDSAMYRCASRADRNTEAFFGQGTRLTVV.

This clonotype turned up a few times. This chain links TRBV7-9 with TRBJ1-5; the match to TRBD1 covers 7 bases. J was trimmed by 4 bases and V by 4 bases; bases with no gene match: 1. The germline V gene encodes CDR1 SEHNR and CDR2 FQNEAQ (reference sequence). CDR3 length equals 13 residues. The CDR3: CASSSGQNQPQHF. The CDR3 DNA reads as TGTGCCAGCAGCTCGGGACAGAATCAGCCCCAGCATTTT.

V usage is TRBV6-4 and J usage is TRBJ1-3; no firm D call. Trimming stripped 3 bases from V and 0 bases from J, with 9 bases between. Germline V gives CDR1 MRHNA, CDR2 SNTAGT. This CDR3 contains 15 residues. The CDR3 is CASSETGSSGNTIYF. As DNA, the CDR3 is TGTGCCAGCAGTGAAACGGGAAGCTCTGGAAACACCATATATTTT.

The chain is built from TRBV4-1 and TRBJ2-3; 9 bases agree with TRBD2. Trimming at V came to 2 bases and at J to 5 bases, leaving 11 bases not matched to a gene. The CDR3 totals 17 residues. CDR1 and CDR2 (germline): MGHRA, YSYEKL. The CDR3, as DNA: TGCGCCAGCAGCCAAATCTGGCGGGGGGGAGTGGAAGATACGCAGTATTTT. The encoded protein is CASSQIWRGGVEDTQYF.